This T cell receptor beta chain was identified in a study of CD8+ T cells in alopecia areata. Study summary: Treatment ran 6 to 18 months, with 6 months of follow-up afterward.

Study-wide results and limits: Throughout tofacitinib, many expanded lesional clones continued to persist in scalp and blood. Normal skin's resident alphabeta T cells are also sequenced in scalp samples.

Extracted RNA was reverse transcribed into cDNA, the sequencing template. Repertoires were generated with immunoSEQ multiplex PCR, while TCRdb's copy carries only in-frame clones and drops some. The sample shows 210,000 or so clones, more than 55% of them seen only once. Concerning this clone itself: Antigen: not known.

Treatment given: oral pan-JAK inhibitor, 5-10 mg twice daily. Lesional scalp tissue (obtained by punch biopsy) and peripheral blood were collected from alopecia areata patients. The TCR was taken from a human donor with alopecia areata. The material was CD4+ T cells sorted from blood, obtained at week 44, from a patient treated with tofacitinib.

CDR3: CASSPRTARGETQYF. CDR3 sequence (DNA): TGTGCCAGCAGCCCCCGGACAGCACGGGGCGAGACCCAGTACTTC. The V gene is TRBV7-7, the J gene TRBJ2-5, with a tentative D call TRBD1 (6 bases). CDR3 length equals 15 residues. V was shortened by 5 bases and J by 5 bases, with 18 bases between the two germline ends. Germline V gene sequence: CDR1 SSHAT, CDR2 FNYEAQ (reference sequence).